Sequencing of this TCR beta chain was carried out in a study of human T cells and chemical hapten exposure. Study-wide background: Diphenylcyclopropenone was administered weekly to the scalp of patients throughout the roughly 22-week study.

Time point given: patch test 1, 2 weeks after DPC sensitization. As to treatment: therapeutic diphenylcyclopropenone sensitization with weekly scalp DPC. The table lists this clonotype with many counts. Germline values: CDR1 SGHDT, CDR2 YYEEEE. The CDR3 extends over 15 amino acids. V was pared by 6 bases and J by 7 bases, with 19 bases between. TCRdb passed the RACE reads through MiXCR, listing each CDR3 protein once. The sample holds tens of thousands of distinct CDR3 sequences, 12% seen once. The sample consisted of whole blood, taken in connection with sensitization to the hapten diphenylcyclopropenone (DPC). The sequence came from a woman aged 55-70 years with alopecia areata. Some clones in this sample may be carry-over from other donors' samples. The J gene is TRBJ1-4, the V gene TRBV5-6, with D unclear. The CDR3 sequence is CASTSRSGVSEKLFF. CDR3 DNA sequence: TGTGCCAGCACCTCTAGGAGCGGAGTGAGTGAAAAACTGTTTTTT.